These 6 T cell receptor beta chains share one sample of origin, sequenced in a study of PD-L1 blockade in urothelial cancer. Time point noted: peripheral blood 6 weeks after treatment start. Measured with immunoSEQ multiplex PCR; TCRdb has only the in-frame clones, and not every one. The table has tens of thousands of clones, roughly 80% seen once. The specimen comprised PBMCs, sampled around atezolizumab (anti-PD-L1) treatment. The receptor source for this set is an older man with urothelial cancer.

V and J are TRBV28 and TRBJ2-3; weak D call: TRBD2 (6 bases). Germline-derived CDR1 and CDR2 are MDHEN and SYDVKM. The CDR3 totals 14 residues. Trimming pared 6 bases from V and 6 bases from J, leaving 16 bases between. For the CDR3, the DNA is TGTGCCAGCAGCCGGCACGACGCGGGGGATACGCAGTATTTT. Its protein is CASSRHDAGDTQYF.

The chain is built from TRBV5-1 and TRBJ2-2; no reliable D call. V lost 0 bases, J lost 0 bases, and 12 bases lay in between. Germline CDR1 SGHRS, CDR2 YFSETQ. CDR3 length: 17 amino acids. This CDR3 is CASSLGGQSTNTGELFF. In DNA, the CDR3 is TGCGCCAGCAGCTTGGGAGGTCAGAGCACGAACACCGGGGAGCTGTTTTTT.

The table lists this clone with a few counts. The V and J genes are TRBV6-6 and TRBJ2-5, with 7 nucleotides matching TRBD1. Germline trimming cut 7 bases from V and 5 bases from J; bases unmatched to any gene: 7. CDR1 and CDR2 from the germline V gene are MNHNY and SVGAGI (reference sequence). CDR3 size: 13 residues. CDR3 in DNA: TGTGCCAGCAAGGCAGGGGGAGAGGAGACCCAGTACTTC. As protein: CASKAGGEETQYF.

This clone occurred once. The genes are TRBV28 and TRBJ1-2; D is unclear. V was pared by 2 bases and J by 5 bases, with 24 bases between. CDR1 MDHEN and CDR2 SYDVKM come from the germline V gene. This CDR3 is 18 amino acids long. The chain's CDR3 is CASSLVQQSVEFLYGYTF. The CDR3 DNA reads as TGTGCCAGCAGTTTAGTACAGCAGTCCGTCGAATTCCTTTATGGCTACACCTTC.

J is TRBJ2-5 and V is TRBV5-1; the match to TRBD1 covers 12 bases. The germline gives CDR1 SGHRS, CDR2 YFSETQ. With V trimmed by 4 bases and J by 4 bases, 5 bases remained unmatched. The CDR3 covers 15 residues. In DNA, the CDR3 is TGCGCCAGCAGCCTGGGACAGGGGGCGGGAGAGACCCAGTACTTC. As protein: CASSLGQGAGETQYF.

This chain links TRBV5-1 with TRBJ2-7; 9 bases match TRBD1. Germline lookup yields CDR1 SGHRS and CDR2 YFSETQ. V gave up 5 bases and J gave up 0 bases; unmatched junction bases: 6. The CDR3 is 15 amino acids. CDR3 amino acids: CASSTGTGISYEQYF. CDR3 sequence (DNA): TGCGCCAGCAGTACCGGGACAGGGATCTCCTACGAGCAGTACTTC.